This T cell receptor (beta chain) was captured by sequencing in a study of blood T cell repertoires in COVID-19. In the study overall: COVID-19 samples, acute and convalescent, were from the United States, Italy and Spain. PBMCs, B-cell-depleted T cells, or T cells provided the cDNA or gDNA that made up the material.

Assay: immunoSEQ multiplex PCR; the TCRdb copy retains only in-frame clones and omits some. The sample lists about 220,000 clones, roughly 84% occurring once. Trimming took 5 bases from V and 0 from J, leaving 8 bases between them. Looked up from germline, CDR1 is MNHEY and CDR2 is SMNVEV (reference sequence). This CDR3 contains 14 residues. The V call is TRBV27, the J call TRBJ1-3; no clear D. The source of this sequence is a woman over 75 with acute or convalescent COVID-19. The sequencing input was peripheral blood. The CDR3 region is CASSAASSGNTIYF. The DNA of the CDR3 is TGTGCCAGCAGTGCAGCGAGCTCTGGAAACACCATATATTTT.